The 13 T cell receptor beta chains listed next were all sequenced from one sample in a study of graft-versus-host responses after intestinal transplantation. These receptors lack a known antigen. The repertoire was sequenced with immunoSEQ multiplex PCR; TCRdb's copy has only in-frame clones and lacks some. The data show approximately 85,000 clones, about 93% seen once. Sample: unstimulated CD8+ T cells sorted from spleen or lymph node cells, taken before transplant. The receptors here all came from a human donor who was the organ donor for an intestinal transplant.

The chain links TRBV9 to TRBJ1-1; TRBD1 might be the D (5 bases). This CDR3 has 13 amino acids. V dropped 0 bases and J dropped 5 bases, with 8 bases sitting between them. Per the germline V gene, CDR1 is SGDLS and CDR2 is YYNGEE. This chain's CDR3 is CASSVGGRTEAFF. The CDR3, as DNA: TGTGCCAGCAGCGTAGGGGGCCGGACTGAAGCTTTCTTT.

The chain has TRBV6-5 and TRBJ1-1, with no clear D. Trimming cost V 7 bases and J 1 base, with 13 bases left between them. CDR3 size: 14 residues. Germline loops: CDR1 MNHEY, CDR2 SVGAGI. CDR3 sequence: CASTPTRRNTEAFF. In DNA form, the CDR3 reads TGTGCCAGCACCCCGACGCGGCGGAACACTGAAGCTTTCTTT.

The V call is TRBV5-6, the J call TRBJ1-5, with unresolved D. The CDR3 length is 13 residues. CDR1 and CDR2 (germline): SGHDT, YYEEEE. V lost 0 bases and J lost 11, with 12 bases in between. The CDR3 sequence: CASSLGHSWSQHF. The CDR3 DNA is TGTGCCAGCAGCTTGGGTCACAGTTGGTCCCAGCATTTT.

The rearrangement uses TRBV5-4 and TRBJ1-5; D remains unclear. The germline CDR1 and CDR2 sequences are SGHNT and YYREEE (reference sequence). V gave up 4 bases and J gave up 6 bases, with 11 bases separating them. CDR3 length equals 13 residues. CDR3 loop: CASSTGSSQPQHF. DNA of the CDR3: TGTGCCAGCAGCACTGGTAGTAGTCAGCCCCAGCATTTT.

V usage is TRBV6-6 and J usage is TRBJ2-7, with 9 bases matching TRBD1. CDR1 and CDR2 from the germline V gene are MNHNY and SVGAGI (reference sequence). The ends lost 6 bases at V and 5 bases at J; junction bases unmatched: 5. The CDR3 extends over 13 amino acids. For the CDR3, the DNA is TGTGCCAGCAGACACAGGGGGCGCAACGAGCAGTACTTC. Translating it yields CASRHRGRNEQYF.

This clone was detected once. The chain uses TRBV11-2 and TRBJ1-5, with D possibly matching TRBD1 (5 bases). CDR3 length: 13 amino acids. Germline V gives CDR1 SGHAT, CDR2 FQNNGV. V lost 9 bases, J lost 0 bases, and 9 bases lay in between. The CDR3, as DNA: TGTGCCAGTGGACACAATAGCAATCAGCCCCAGCATTTT. This translates into CASGHNSNQPQHF.

Only a few counts were recorded for this clone. The V gene is TRBV6-5, the J gene TRBJ2-2; 8 bases are shared with TRBD2. This CDR3 is 12 amino acids long. Germline loops: CDR1 MNHEY, CDR2 SVGAGI. Trimming took 6 bases from V and 7 from J; bases not matched to a gene: 1. CDR3 protein: CASSLAGGELFF. The CDR3 coding sequence is TGTGCCAGCAGCCTAGCGGGCGGGGAGCTGTTTTTT.

The chain is built from TRBV2 and TRBJ2-7; no reliable D call. Between the trimmed V and J ends, which lost 8 bases and 0 bases, there was a span of 32 bases. The CDR3 covers 20 residues. The germline V gene encodes CDR1 SNHLY and CDR2 FYNNEI. The CDR3 DNA follows: TGTGCCAGCCAGGCGAAGCCGACCACTCCCCACGGCGAGAGCTCCTACGAGCAGTACTTC. This encodes CASQAKPTTPHGESSYEQYF.

This clone was seen just once. The chain couples TRBV4-1 to TRBJ2-7; tentatively, D is TRBD1 (6 bases). Trimming left V 1 base short and J 7 bases short, with 14 bases between. The CDR3 covers 14 residues. CDR1 is MGHRA, CDR2 YSYEKL, per germline. CDR3 region: CASSQVVGAAEQYF. CDR3 sequence (DNA): TGCGCCAGCAGCCAAGTCGTGGGGGCGGCGGAGCAGTACTTC.

The V call is TRBV2, the J call TRBJ2-1; 8 bases are a match to TRBD2. Germline lookup yields CDR1 SNHLY and CDR2 FYNNEI. The junction had 3 bases not matched to a gene; V was cut back by 1 base and J by 4 bases. The CDR3 is 15 residues long. CDR3 amino acids: CASSEGLALYNEQFF. CDR3 bases: TGTGCCAGCAGTGAAGGACTAGCGCTTTACAATGAGCAGTTCTTC.

This chain connects TRBV7-3 to TRBJ2-1; 7 bases fit TRBD2. Trimming removed 4 bases from V and 9 bases from J; junction bases left unmatched: 12. The CDR3 has 15 amino acids. Germline V lookup: CDR1 SGHTA, CDR2 FQGTGA. Here the CDR3 reads CASSSRAGRFSEQFF. As DNA, the CDR3 is TGTGCCAGCAGCTCCCGAGCGGGAAGGTTCAGTGAGCAGTTCTTC.

The chain is built from TRBV5-1 and TRBJ2-1; TRBD1 matches 7 bases. This CDR3 is 17 amino acids long. The V segment lost 4 bases and the J segment 0 bases; nucleotides outside the gene matches: 10. CDR1 is SGHRS, CDR2 YFSETQ, per germline. The CDR3 loop is CASSPTGWESSYNEQFF. The CDR3 bases are TGCGCCAGCAGCCCGACAGGGTGGGAAAGCTCCTACAATGAGCAGTTCTTC.

The chain recombines TRBV11-2 with TRBJ2-1; 13 nucleotides line up with TRBD2. J lost 7 bases, V lost 5 bases, and 5 bases had no gene match. This CDR3 has 15 residues. Germline CDR1 and CDR2: SGHAT and FQNNGV. The CDR3 protein is CASSPGTSGNNEQFF. Written as DNA, the CDR3 is TGTGCCAGCAGCCCCGGGACTAGCGGGAATAATGAGCAGTTCTTC.